The 22 T cell receptor beta chains reported below all come from one sample, sequenced in a study of T cell responses to AZD1222 COVID-19 vaccine. Assay used: immunoSEQ multiplex PCR; TCRdb lists only in-frame clones, some missing. This table holds some 180,000 clones, approximately 91% found once. Sequencing was performed on peripheral blood, taken 28 days after the second AZD1222 dose. Source of these receptors: an adult who received the AZD1222 COVID-19 vaccine.

J is TRBJ2-1 and V is TRBV19, with 13 nucleotides matching TRBD2. Germline V lookup: CDR1 LNHDA, CDR2 SQIVND (reference sequence). J gave up 0 bases and V 5 bases, and 16 bases lay outside the gene matches. The CDR3 spans 21 residues. The CDR3 sequence: CASSSRRIGLAGASSYNEQFF. The CDR3 region has the DNA TGTGCCAGTAGTTCACGTCGGATAGGACTAGCGGGGGCTAGCTCCTACAATGAGCAGTTCTTC.

The chain links TRBV7-2 to TRBJ1-2; 10 bases map to TRBD1. The J segment lost 4 bases and the V segment lost 5 bases, leaving 4 bases of the junction unmatched. This CDR3 has 14 amino acids. Germline CDR1 and CDR2: SGHTA and FQGNSA. CDR3: CASSMTGGGYGYTF. The CDR3 DNA follows: TGTGCCAGCAGCATGACAGGGGGCGGCTATGGCTACACCTTC.

This clone was seen just once. The chain has TRBV5-8 and TRBJ2-1; 11 nucleotides agree with TRBD1. Germline-derived CDR1 and CDR2 are SGHTS and YDEGEE. The CDR3 is 14 residues long. Losses at the gene ends were 6 bases for V and 6 bases for J; bases not matched to a gene: 5. CDR3 sequence: CASTTGQGVNEQFF. The CDR3 bases are TGTGCCAGCACAACGGGACAGGGGGTCAATGAGCAGTTCTTC.

The rearrangement uses TRBV19 and TRBJ1-5; TRBD1 is a possible D gene (5 bases). The CDR3 consists of 16 residues. Trimming took 3 bases from V and 6 from J, leaving 18 bases between them. CDR1 and CDR2 from the germline V gene are LNHDA and SQIVND (reference sequence). The CDR3 region has the DNA TGTGCCAGTAGTATTTTGTTGGGGCAGGGAGGTCAGCCCCAGCATTTT. It specifies CASSILLGQGGQPQHF.

The chain joins TRBV5-4 to TRBJ1-1; TRBD1 matches 8 bases. From germline, CDR1 is SGHNT and CDR2 YYREEE (reference sequence). The J segment lost 1 base and the V segment lost 4 bases, leaving 6 bases of the junction unmatched. The CDR3 covers 15 residues. CDR3 sequence reads: CASSRADRENTEAFF. CDR3 bases: TGTGCCAGCAGCCGGGCGGACAGGGAGAACACTGAAGCTTTCTTT. The whole variable domain, filled in from reference TRBV5-4 and TRBJ1-1, reads ETGVTQSPTHLIKTRGQQVTLRCSSQSGHNTVSWYQQALGQGPQFIFQYYREEENGRGNFPPRFSGLQFPNYSSELNVNALELDDSALYLCASSRADRENTEAFFGQGTRLTVV.

The chain recombines TRBV6-2 or TRBV6-3 with TRBJ1-6; D unclear. This CDR3 comprises 16 residues. V dropped 2 bases and J dropped 4 bases, with 12 bases sitting between them. The germline V gene has CDR1 MNHEY and CDR2 SVGEGT. Here the CDR3 reads CASSYARKTYNSPLHF. The DNA of the CDR3 is TGTGCCAGCAGTTACGCGAGAAAAACTTATAATTCACCCCTCCACTTT.

This chain links TRBV6-5 with TRBJ1-2; D gene unclear. Per the germline V gene, CDR1 is MNHEY and CDR2 is SVGAGI. The CDR3 covers 15 residues. Trimming took off 0 bases at V and 8 bases at J, with 16 bases between the two ends. The CDR3 here is CASSYSRTVTLGYTF. CDR3 DNA sequence: TGTGCCAGCAGTTACTCCCGTACCGTGACACTCGGCTACACCTTC.

The chain recombines TRBV11-2 with TRBJ2-3; 9 positions agree with TRBD2. This CDR3 has 17 amino acids. V gave up 0 bases and J gave up 2 bases; unmatched junction bases: 6. The germline gives CDR1 SGHAT, CDR2 FQNNGV. The CDR3 sequence is CASSLDLLAGLTDTQYF. CDR3 DNA: TGTGCCAGCAGCTTAGATCTCCTAGCGGGGCTCACAGATACGCAGTATTTT.

The chain recombines TRBV19 with TRBJ1-1, with D possibly matching TRBD1 (5 bases). CDR3 length: 13 residues. Germline loops: CDR1 LNHDA, CDR2 SQIVND (reference sequence). V lost 3 bases, J lost 2 bases, and 7 bases lay in between. The CDR3 is CASSMGPNTEAFF. DNA for the CDR3: TGTGCCAGTAGTATGGGACCCAACACTGAAGCTTTCTTT. The full variable domain, in which reference TRBV19 and TRBJ1-1 provide the parts outside the CDR3, is DGGITQSPKYLFRKEGQNVTLSCEQNLNHDAMYWYRQDPGQGLRLIYYSQIVNDFQKGDIAEGYSVSREKKESFPLTVTSAQKNPTAFYLCASSMGPNTEAFFGQGTRLTVV.

The chain recombines TRBV2 with TRBJ2-4; TRBD2 matches 8 bases. This CDR3 is built from 16 residues. Germline V gene lookup returns CDR1 SNHLY and CDR2 FYNNEI. V was clipped by 6 bases and J by 4 bases; unmatched bases: 11. The CDR3 protein is CASRGLATRAKNIQYF. Written as DNA, the CDR3 is TGTGCCAGCAGAGGACTAGCTACAAGGGCAAAAAACATTCAGTACTTC.

The rearrangement links TRBV19 to TRBJ2-7; D assignment may be TRBD1 or TRBD2 (7 bases each). The CDR3 has 13 amino acids. CDR1 and CDR2 from the germline V gene are LNHDA and SQIVND (reference sequence). V shed 7 bases and J shed 2 bases, with 12 bases lying between them. The CDR3 DNA is TGTGCCAGTAACAGCGGGACAGCCTACGAGCAGTACTTC. Its protein product is CASNSGTAYEQYF.

DNA of the CDR3: TGTGCCAGCAGCCAAGATCGCCCCAGGGATGAGCAGTTCTTC. Translation gives CASSQDRPRDEQFF. The chain uses TRBV4-2 and TRBJ2-1; the D gene is possibly TRBD1 (5 bases). Between the trimmed V and J ends, which lost 0 bases and 8 bases, there was a span of 11 bases. The germline gives CDR1 LGHNA, CDR2 YNFKEQ. This CDR3 has 14 residues.

The chain is built from TRBV25-1 and TRBJ1-2, with D unresolved. V lost 6 bases, J lost 8 bases, and 16 bases lay in between. This CDR3 spans 13 amino acids. The germline V gene encodes CDR1 MGHDK and CDR2 SYGVNS. CDR3 loop: CASRTPGARGYTF. DNA of the CDR3: TGTGCCAGCAGAACGCCGGGAGCTAGAGGCTACACCTTC.

The rearrangement links TRBV11-1 to TRBJ1-1; perhaps TRBD1 as D (6 bases). The length of the CDR3 is 13 residues. Germline loops: CDR1 SGHAT, CDR2 FQDESV (reference sequence). V was shortened by 4 bases and J by 9 bases, with 15 bases between the two germline ends. In DNA, the CDR3 is TGTGCCAGCAGCTCTACCAGGCAGGGGAAAGCTTTCTTT. This sequence encodes CASSSTRQGKAFF.

The V gene is TRBV6-6, the J gene TRBJ1-2; D uncertain. This CDR3 contains 16 residues. V shed 2 bases and J shed 8 bases, with 21 bases lying between them. Germline CDR1 MNHNY, CDR2 SVGAGI (reference sequence). The CDR3 loop reads CASSYKADPLWPGYTF. CDR3 DNA: TGTGCCAGCAGTTACAAGGCAGACCCACTATGGCCCGGCTACACCTTC.

The chain combines TRBV5-1 with TRBJ1-1; D unclear. Trimming took off 4 bases at V and 1 base at J, with 11 bases between the two ends. Germline CDR1 and CDR2: SGHRS and YFSETQ. CDR3 length equals 14 residues. The CDR3 protein is CASSPSPANTEAFF. CDR3 in DNA: TGCGCCAGCAGCCCCTCCCCAGCGAACACTGAAGCTTTCTTT.

This chain joins TRBV30 and TRBJ1-1; D call uncertain. Germline CDR1 and CDR2: GTSNPN and SVGIG (reference sequence). Trimming removed 3 bases at V and 2 bases at J, with 10 bases between. This CDR3 is 13 amino acids long. The CDR3 DNA follows: TGTGCCTGGAGCACGGATGGTAACACTGAAGCTTTCTTT. Its translation: CAWSTDGNTEAFF.

J is TRBJ2-5 and V is TRBV24-1, with TRBD2 as a possible D gene (6 bases). Per the germline V gene, CDR1 is KGHDR and CDR2 is SFDVKD. V was pared by 2 bases and J by 1 base, with 10 bases between. The CDR3 covers 15 residues. The CDR3 sequence is CATSDSGTAQETQYF. CDR3 in DNA: TGTGCCACCAGTGATTCTGGGACTGCCCAAGAGACCCAGTACTTC.

This rearrangement joins TRBV18 to TRBJ1-1; 9 bases match TRBD1. V shed 6 bases and J 4 bases; nucleotides not matched to a gene: 9. CDR1 is KGHSH and CDR2 is LQKENI in the germline V gene. The CDR3 is 15 amino acids. The CDR3 reads CASSPGTGLSTEAFF. The CDR3 DNA sequence: TGTGCCAGCTCCCCGGGGACAGGGTTGTCCACTGAAGCTTTCTTT.

The V gene is TRBV28, the J gene TRBJ2-7; 10 bases match TRBD1. Germline lookup yields CDR1 MDHEN and CDR2 SYDVKM. V was clipped by 4 bases and J by 3 bases; unmatched bases: 6. CDR3 length: 15 amino acids. The CDR3 protein is CASSSFGQGDYEQYF. The CDR3 nucleotides read TGTGCCAGCAGTTCTTTCGGACAGGGGGACTACGAGCAGTACTTC.

J is TRBJ1-1 and V is TRBV19; possibly TRBD1 for D (5 bases). The CDR3 covers 14 residues. V dropped 3 bases and J dropped 4 bases, with 12 bases sitting between them. Germline loops: CDR1 LNHDA, CDR2 SQIVND (reference sequence). CDR3 region: CASSIIRGSTEAFF. In DNA form, the CDR3 reads TGTGCCAGTAGTATCATTAGGGGATCCACTGAAGCTTTCTTT.

The chain carries TRBV7-3 and TRBJ2-2; 13 nucleotides match TRBD2. With V trimmed by 1 base and J by 6 bases, 11 bases remained unmatched. Germline-derived CDR1 and CDR2 are SGHTA and FQGTGA. The CDR3 is 19 residues long. As DNA, the CDR3 is TGTGCCAGCAGCTTAAGAGGCGGACTAGCGGGAGTAGTCGCCGGGGAGCTGTTTTTT. Protein product: CASSLRGGLAGVVAGELFF.